The 3 T cell receptor beta chains below all came from one sample that was sequenced in a study of cytomegalovirus exposure and HLA in healthy donors. Profiled with immunoSEQ multiplex PCR; TCRdb holds only in-frame clones, not every one. The profile shows over 150,000 clones, approximately 86% of them singletons. Sequenced input: PBMCs. Receptor source: a man younger than 30 in good health and CMV-seropositive.

V is TRBV6-5 and J is TRBJ1-1; D perhaps matches TRBD1 (5 bases). The V gene's germline CDR1 is MNHEY and CDR2 SVGAGI. The CDR3 sequence is 12 residues long. V lost 6 bases, J lost 4 bases, and 9 bases lay in between. The CDR3 DNA sequence: TGTGCCAGCAGGCGACAGAGCACTGAAGCTTTCTTT. It codes for CASRRQSTEAFF.

The V call is TRBV6-5, the J call TRBJ2-7; D is uncertain. Per germline, CDR1 MNHEY and CDR2 SVGAGI. With 7 bases removed from V and 2 bases from J, the gap between germline ends came to 12 bases. The CDR3 consists of 13 residues. The CDR3 bases are TGTGCCAGCACCCTTGGGCGCACCTACGAGCAGTACTTC. Translated, it gives CASTLGRTYEQYF.

As DNA, the CDR3 is TGTGCCAGCAGCCCGGACAGGGGGTCCGTCCTGACTTTC. It yields the protein CASSPDRGSVLTF. The chain uses TRBV6-5 and TRBJ2-6; 10 bases are shared with TRBD1. CDR3 size: 13 residues. V trimming: 6 bases; J trimming: 12 bases; junction bases outside the gene matches: 5. From germline, CDR1 is MNHEY and CDR2 SVGAGI.